The clone carrying this T cell receptor (beta chain) was seen more than once but under ten times. This specimen comes from a study of T-cell memory formation after mild COVID-19. MiXCR, run by TCRdb on the 5' RACE reads, gives a single entry per CDR3 protein. The repertoire holds approximately 500,000 distinct CDR3 sequences, with 20% to 25% as singletons. The TCR comes from an adult woman who had mild COVID-19 (a few samples of this study predate the infection). Cell type and time point are not known. Sequenced: PBMCs or a T cell subset sorted from them (not recorded which).

CDR3 amino acids: CASSFEGVNSPLHF. CDR3 DNA sequence: TGTGCCAGCAGTTTTGAGGGCGTGAATTCACCCCTCCACTTT. The V and J genes are TRBV27 and TRBJ1-6, with unresolved D. Germline CDR1 is MNHEY and CDR2 is SMNVEV (reference sequence). Between the trimmed V and J ends, which lost 3 bases and 7 bases, there was a span of 10 bases. The CDR3 is made up of 14 amino acids.